These 18 T cell receptor beta chains originate from one sample sequenced in a study of high-grade serous ovarian cancer treatment subgroups. Here immunoSEQ multiplex PCR was the method, and the copy in TCRdb shows in-frame clones only, minus some. The sample carries more than 4,500 clones, about 76% recorded once. Tumor tissue was taken before any definitive surgery or chemotherapy was given. What was sequenced was tumor tissue. The receptors come from a human donor with high-grade serous ovarian cancer.

The chain recombines TRBV11-2 with TRBJ1-1; a possible D gene is TRBD1 (5 bases). Trimming pared 4 bases from V and 4 bases from J, leaving 10 bases between. The germline V gene has CDR1 SGHAT and CDR2 FQNNGV. CDR3 length equals 13 residues. The CDR3 DNA reads TGTGCCAGCAGCTCCAGGGTGCGCACTGAAGCTTTCTTT. Amino acids: CASSSRVRTEAFF.

This clone was seen just once. The chain uses TRBV7-2 and TRBJ1-5; possibly TRBD1 for D (5 bases). Germline CDR1 and CDR2: SGHTA and FQGNSA. CDR3 length equals 16 residues. With 1 base removed from V and 0 bases from J, the gap between germline ends came to 10 bases. The CDR3 protein is CASSLVGRVSNQPQHF. The DNA for the CDR3 is TGTGCCAGCAGCTTAGTTGGCAGGGTTAGCAATCAGCCCCAGCATTTT.

This clone appeared once. V usage is TRBV7-2 and J usage is TRBJ1-5; the D is unclear. Trimming cost V 5 bases and J 4 bases, with 12 bases left between them. The CDR3 runs 14 residues. Germline V gene data show CDR1 as SGHTA and CDR2 as FQGNSA. CDR3 region: CASSPRTGNQPQHF. Here the CDR3 DNA reads TGTGCCAGCAGCCCACGTACGGGAAATCAGCCCCAGCATTTT.

The chain recombines TRBV20-1 with TRBJ2-5; the D is unclear. Germline V gives CDR1 DFQATT, CDR2 SNEGSKA (reference sequence). V was shortened by 7 bases and J by 4 bases, with 10 bases between the two germline ends. There are 11 residues in the CDR3. The CDR3 spells CSVYPLETQYF. In DNA, the CDR3 is TGCAGTGTCTATCCCCTAGAGACCCAGTACTTC.

This chain uses TRBV28 with TRBJ1-1, with a possible D match to TRBD1 (5 bases). This CDR3 comprises 14 residues. The V end lost 5 bases, the J end lost 3 bases, and 13 bases lay between the germline ends. From germline, CDR1 is MDHEN and CDR2 SYDVKM. The CDR3 DNA reads TGTGCCAGCAGTACCGAGGGGACGGACACTGAAGCTTTCTTT. Translating gives CASSTEGTDTEAFF.

This clone appeared once. V gene TRBV5-4 combines with J gene TRBJ1-2; D gene unclear. V was cut by 2 bases and J by 7 bases, with 15 bases left in between. The CDR3 has 14 residues. Germline V lookup: CDR1 SGHNT, CDR2 YYREEE (reference sequence). CDR3 sequence: CASSFNVRSLGYTF. The CDR3 DNA reads TGTGCCAGCAGCTTTAATGTGAGGTCGCTTGGCTACACCTTC.

The chain combines TRBV5-1 with TRBJ1-6; 9 bases are shared with TRBD1. The V gene's germline CDR1 is SGHRS and CDR2 YFSETQ. This CDR3 spans 15 amino acids. After removal of 4 bases from V and 9 bases from J, the junction contained 8 bases not matched to a gene. Written as DNA, the CDR3 is TGCGCCAGCAGCGCCCAGGACAGGGGTGTTTCACCCCTCCACTTT. It encodes CASSAQDRGVSPLHF.

This clone was recorded a few times. J is TRBJ1-1 and V is TRBV19, with a tentative D call TRBD1 (5 bases). This CDR3 contains 15 residues. Trimming removed 6 bases at V and 1 base at J, with 15 bases between. Looked up from germline, CDR1 is LNHDA and CDR2 is SQIVND (reference sequence). This CDR3 is CASSLPTGSNTEAFF. The DNA for the CDR3 is TGTGCCAGTAGCCTCCCCACAGGCTCGAACACTGAAGCTTTCTTT.

The gene calls are TRBV15 and TRBJ1-4; tentatively, D is TRBD1 (6 bases). The CDR3 loop spans 17 amino acids. CDR1 and CDR2 from the germline V gene are LNHNV and YYDKDF (reference sequence). The ends were cut back, 3 bases at V and 0 bases at J, with 14 bases in the middle. The CDR3 DNA reads TGTGCCACCAGCAGTGCTCAGGGGCTTGCAACTAATGAAAAACTGTTTTTT. Its protein is CATSSAQGLATNEKLFF.

The chain has TRBV4-2 and TRBJ2-1; 10 bases are a match to TRBD1. The CDR3 contains 15 residues. Germline V gene sequence: CDR1 LGHNA, CDR2 YNFKEQ. V lost 3 bases to trimming and J lost 7 bases; unmatched junction nucleotides: 6. The CDR3 reads CASSQDRGVWNEQFF. CDR3 nucleotide sequence: TGTGCCAGCAGCCAGGACAGGGGGGTCTGGAATGAGCAGTTCTTC.

This clone was picked up a small number of times. The chain employs TRBV25-1 and TRBJ2-2, with D perhaps given as TRBD1 or TRBD2 (6 bases each). V was clipped by 0 bases and J by 1 base, with 9 bases between them. The germline V gene encodes CDR1 MGHDK and CDR2 SYGVNS. This CDR3 region has 16 residues. CDR3: CASSEYGGGNTGELFF. CDR3 DNA: TGTGCCAGCAGTGAATACGGAGGGGGGAACACCGGGGAGCTGTTTTTT.

This sequence joins TRBV6-5 and TRBJ2-1, with D hard to call. The CDR3 has 14 amino acids. V lost 3 bases and J lost 7, with 13 bases in between. CDR1 is MNHEY and CDR2 is SVGAGI in the germline V gene. The CDR3 sequence: CASSYNGDGNEQFF. Here the CDR3 DNA reads TGTGCCAGCAGTTATAACGGCGACGGAAATGAGCAGTTCTTC.

The rearrangement uses TRBV29-1 and TRBJ2-5; 8 bases are a match to TRBD2. CDR3 length: 16 residues. V lost 6 bases to trimming and J lost 0 bases; unmatched junction nucleotides: 12. Per germline, CDR1 SQVTM and CDR2 ANQGSEA. DNA for the CDR3: TGCAGCGTCCCAGCGGGGGCCCTCATCTACCAAGAGACCCAGTACTTC. Translated, it gives CSVPAGALIYQETQYF.

V usage is TRBV9 and J usage is TRBJ1-2, with a weak D call TRBD1 (6 bases). Trimming left V 3 bases short and J 6 bases short, with 24 bases between. In germline, CDR1 is SGDLS, CDR2 YYNGEE. This CDR3 is 17 amino acids long. The CDR3 loop reads CASSGLSGTSRGNGYTF. The CDR3 coding sequence is TGTGCCAGCAGCGGGCTATCCGGGACATCCCGGGGAAATGGCTACACCTTC.

This clone showed up just once. The CDR3 nucleotides are TGCAGTGCCTGGACTAATGAAAAACTGTTTTTT. As protein: CSAWTNEKLFF. This chain uses TRBV20-1 with TRBJ1-4; no clear D. V was shortened by 6 bases and J by 2 bases, with 4 bases between the two germline ends. This CDR3 has 11 residues. The V gene's germline CDR1 is DFQATT and CDR2 SNEGSKA (reference sequence).

Concerning this clone itself: Other DNA sequences within the sample encode an identical CDR3. The rearrangement links TRBV5-6 to TRBJ1-6, with D tentatively TRBD1 (6 bases). CDR3 length: 14 residues. The V and J ends lost 2 bases and 7 bases respectively, with 10 bases between them. The germline V gene has CDR1 SGHDT and CDR2 YYEEEE. CDR3 amino acids: CASSLGGTNSPLHF. Written as DNA, the CDR3 is TGTGCCAGCAGCTTAGGGGGGACCAATTCACCCCTCCACTTT.

The genes are TRBV10-3 and TRBJ2-7; D possibly matches TRBD1 or TRBD2 (5 bases each). The CDR3 sequence is 14 residues long. Germline CDR1 and CDR2: ENHRY and SYGVKD. Between the trimmed V and J ends, which lost 0 bases and 5 bases, there was a span of 11 bases. The CDR3 protein is CAISESGRDHEQYF. For the CDR3, the DNA is TGTGCCATCAGTGAGTCGGGCAGGGACCACGAGCAGTACTTC.

The V call is TRBV15, the J call TRBJ2-3; 7 bases match TRBD1. V dropped 1 base and J dropped 0; count of bases not matched to a gene: 4. Looked up from germline, CDR1 is LNHNV and CDR2 is YYDKDF (reference sequence). The length of the CDR3 is 16 residues. CDR3 bases: TGTGCCACCAGCAGAGTACAGGGGCTGAGCACAGATACGCAGTATTTT. Translating gives CATSRVQGLSTDTQYF. The full variable domain, rest sourced from reference TRBV15 and TRBJ2-3, is DAMVIQNPRYQVTQFGKPVTLSCSQTLNHNVMYWYQQKSSQAPKLLFHYYDKDFNNEADTPDNFQSRRPNTSFCFLDIRSPGLGDTAMYLCATSRVQGLSTDTQYFGPGTRLTVL.